The 29 T cell receptor beta chains below were found in one sample sequenced in a study of blood T cell repertoires in COVID-19. Some clones are missing from TCRdb's copy, which holds only in-frame ones; the method was immunoSEQ multiplex PCR. The sample has about 130,000 clones; approximately 81% are singletons. The sequenced sample consisted of peripheral blood. The source is a woman aged 45-65 years with acute or convalescent COVID-19.

The chain couples TRBV9 to TRBJ2-6; D possibly corresponds to TRBD1 (5 bases). With 5 bases removed from V and 0 bases from J, the gap between germline ends came to 18 bases. Germline loops: CDR1 SGDLS, CDR2 YYNGEE. This CDR3 comprises 18 residues. The CDR3 DNA reads as TGTGCCAGCAGTGGCGGTGTTATGGACAACTCTGGGGCCAACGTCCTGACTTTC. The encoded protein is CASSGGVMDNSGANVLTF.

This clone was counted a few times. The chain employs TRBV6-6 and TRBJ1-5, with 7 bases that match TRBD1. This CDR3 is built from 14 residues. V was clipped by 3 bases and J by 6 bases; unmatched bases: 5. Germline V CDR1 and CDR2: MNHNY, SVGAGI (reference sequence). The CDR3 coding sequence is TGTGCCAGCAGTTATGAAGGGGGCGTTCAGCCCCAGCATTTT. Translation gives CASSYEGGVQPQHF.

This chain connects TRBV3-1 (or the pseudogene TRBV3-2) to TRBJ2-2; possible D gene TRBD2, 6 bases. CDR1 is LGHDT and CDR2 is YNNKEL in the germline V gene (reference sequence). The CDR3 length is 14 residues. Deletions cut 0 bases from V and 11 bases from J, with 13 bases between. CDR3 coding DNA: TGTGCCAGCAGCCAAGATCTATCCGGGGGTGAGCTGTTTTTT. It yields the protein CASSQDLSGGELFF.

This clone was counted once. This rearrangement joins TRBV15 to TRBJ2-1; TRBD2 matches 9 bases. Germline loops: CDR1 LNHNV, CDR2 YYDKDF (reference sequence). This CDR3 is 13 amino acids long. The junction had 6 bases not matched to a gene; V was cut back by 8 bases and J by 7 bases. The CDR3 nucleotides are TGTGCCACCGGGGTAGCGGGAGTTAATGAGCAGTTCTTC. Its translation: CATGVAGVNEQFF.

This chain uses TRBV6-5 with TRBJ2-1; tentative D call: TRBD2 (5 bases). In germline, CDR1 is MNHEY, CDR2 SVGAGI. V was cut by 7 bases and J by 9 bases, with 22 bases left in between. This CDR3 region has 15 residues. CDR3 residues: CASMVRRSGMGEQFF. DNA for the CDR3: TGTGCCAGCATGGTACGGAGGTCCGGGATGGGTGAGCAGTTCTTC.

The V and J genes are TRBV5-6 and TRBJ2-1; weak D call: TRBD2 (6 bases). Germline values: CDR1 SGHDT, CDR2 YYEEEE. The CDR3 totals 15 residues. The V and J ends lost 1 base and 8 bases respectively, with 16 bases between them. The CDR3 DNA is TGTGCCAGCAGCTTGAAGGGTGGTTTAGCGGATGAGCAGTTCTTC. It translates to CASSLKGGLADEQFF.

A single count supports this clone. J is TRBJ2-3 and V is TRBV7-3; D is possibly TRBD2 (5 bases). The V end lost 0 bases, the J end lost 6 bases, and 7 bases lay between the germline ends. The CDR3 sequence is 13 residues long. CDR1 and CDR2 (germline): SGHTA, FQGTGA. The CDR3 nucleotides read TGTGCCAGCAGCTTAACGAGGAGGGATACGCAGTATTTT. Translated: CASSLTRRDTQYF.

The CDR3 protein is CASSLVATETYEQYF. CDR3 coding DNA: TGTGCCAGCAGCTTAGTCGCGACAGAAACCTACGAGCAGTACTTC. The V call is TRBV7-6, the J call TRBJ2-7; D possibly corresponds to TRBD1 (5 bases). The CDR3 has 15 residues. Trimming pared 1 base from V and 2 bases from J, leaving 12 bases between. Germline-derived CDR1 and CDR2 are SGHVS and FNYEAQ.

The chain couples TRBV7-8 to TRBJ1-5, with 10 bases that match TRBD1. The germline V gene has CDR1 SGHVS and CDR2 FQNEAQ. This CDR3 contains 16 residues. Trimming at V came to 1 base and at J to 2 bases, leaving 2 bases not matched to a gene. The CDR3, as DNA: TGTGCCAGCAGCTTAGGACAGGGGGCCGGCAATCAGCCCCAGCATTTT. Amino acids: CASSLGQGAGNQPQHF. The full variable domain, in which reference TRBV7-8 and TRBJ1-5 provide the parts outside the CDR3, is GAGVSQSPRYKVAKRGQDVALRCDPISGHVSLFWYQQALGQGPEFLTYFQNEAQLDKSGLPSDRFFAERPEGSVSTLKIQRTQQEDSAVYLCASSLGQGAGNQPQHFGDGTRLSIL.

This clone has more than one count but fewer than ten. The chain employs TRBV5-6 and TRBJ1-4, with TRBD1 matching 9 bases. The V gene's germline CDR1 is SGHDT and CDR2 YYEEEE. Losses at the gene ends were 3 bases for V and 9 bases for J; bases not matched to a gene: 12. The CDR3 has 16 amino acids. CDR3 loop: CASSYGWTGVEKKLFF. The CDR3 region has the DNA TGTGCCAGCAGCTACGGATGGACAGGGGTAGAGAAAAAACTGTTTTTT.

The V call is TRBV2, the J call TRBJ2-2; a weak D match, TRBD2 (7 bases). Germline CDR1 and CDR2: SNHLY and FYNNEI. The V gene lost 8 bases and the J gene lost 5 bases, with 18 bases spanning the gap. The CDR3 runs 15 residues. CDR3 DNA sequence: TGTGCCAGCGGGGGGCTTGGCGGGAGTACCGGGGAGCTGTTTTTT. The encoded protein is CASGGLGGSTGELFF.

The V gene is TRBV5-1, the J gene TRBJ2-1; TRBD2 matches at 8 bases. This CDR3 has 13 amino acids. Germline CDR1 reads SGHRS; CDR2 reads YFSETQ. Germline trimming cut 0 bases from V and 15 bases from J; bases unmatched to any gene: 8. CDR3: CASSLVGGRTTFF. CDR3 bases: TGCGCCAGCAGCTTGGTAGGCGGGAGGACAACGTTCTTC.

This sequence joins TRBV3-1 (or the pseudogene TRBV3-2) and TRBJ1-4; 7 bases agree with TRBD1. The CDR3 is made up of 13 amino acids. V lost 2 bases to trimming and J lost 11 bases; unmatched junction nucleotides: 5. Germline loops: CDR1 LGHDT, CDR2 YNNKEL (reference sequence). The CDR3 protein is CASSQPGQTKLFF. The CDR3, as DNA: TGTGCCAGCAGCCAACCGGGACAGACGAAACTGTTTTTT.

The V call is TRBV7-8, the J call TRBJ2-1; TRBD2 might be the D (6 bases). CDR1 SGHVS and CDR2 FQNEAQ come from the germline V gene. V was shortened by 5 bases and J by 4 bases, with 12 bases between the two germline ends. The length of the CDR3 is 14 residues. Here the CDR3 DNA reads TGTGCCAGCAGCCCGCAGACTAGTTACAATGAGCAGTTCTTC. Translation gives CASSPQTSYNEQFF.

In regard to this clone: The same CDR3 arises from other DNA sequences in this sample as well. This rearrangement joins TRBV7-3 to TRBJ1-5; D is unresolved. Germline lookup yields CDR1 SGHTA and CDR2 FQGTGA. The germline V and J ends were trimmed by 9 bases and 3 bases, with 15 bases remaining between them. The CDR3 is made up of 14 amino acids. CDR3 protein: CASSPLEPNQPQHF. The CDR3 nucleotides are TGTGCCAGTAGCCCCCTTGAGCCCAATCAGCCCCAGCATTTT.

The gene calls are TRBV5-1 and TRBJ1-2, with D hard to call. CDR3 size: 12 residues. V lost 0 bases to trimming and J lost 5 bases, with 5 bases between them. The germline CDR1 and CDR2 sequences are SGHRS and YFSETQ. This chain's CDR3 is CASSLDRYGYTF. CDR3 in DNA: TGCGCCAGCAGCTTGGACAGATATGGCTACACCTTC.

In this sample, this clone turned up a few times. The chain links TRBV27 to TRBJ1-2; tentative D call: TRBD1 (5 bases). This CDR3 is built from 15 residues. The V gene's germline CDR1 is MNHEY and CDR2 SMNVEV (reference sequence). Trimming pared 3 bases from V and 4 bases from J, leaving 15 bases between. The CDR3 sequence is CASSFNPGLGYGYTF. The CDR3 bases are TGTGCCAGCAGTTTTAACCCGGGACTGGGCTATGGCTACACCTTC.

Only a few counts were recorded for this clone. The chain couples TRBV7-2 to TRBJ1-6; no clear D. Trimming removed 5 bases from V and 7 bases from J, with 18 bases in between. This CDR3 comprises 16 residues. CDR1 SGHTA and CDR2 FQGNSA come from the germline V gene. This chain's CDR3 is CASSPGNGLGNSPLHF. The CDR3 DNA reads as TGTGCCAGCAGCCCCGGTAACGGGTTAGGCAATTCACCCCTCCACTTT.

This chain uses TRBV4-2 with TRBJ2-2, with D tentatively TRBD2 (6 bases). The CDR3 spans 14 residues. Germline CDR1 and CDR2: LGHNA and YNFKEQ. With 4 bases removed from V and 5 bases from J, the gap between germline ends came to 11 bases. The CDR3 nucleotides are TGTGCCAGCAGCCCCCGGGACTTAACCGGGGAGCTGTTTTTT. Translating gives CASSPRDLTGELFF.

This clone was observed a single time. V and J are TRBV27 and TRBJ2-2, with 10 bases identical to TRBD2. The V and J ends lost 5 bases and 7 bases, in that order; junction bases with no gene match: 10. This CDR3 comprises 16 residues. CDR1 is MNHEY, CDR2 SMNVEV, per germline (reference sequence). The CDR3 DNA sequence: TGTGCCAGCAGTACCAGCGGGAGGGCTTTCTACGGGGAGCTGTTTTTT. It codes for CASSTSGRAFYGELFF.

V is TRBV1 and J is TRBJ1-1. TRBV1 is a documented pseudogene. The CDR3 has 16 residues. The DNA for the CDR3 is TGCACCAGCAGCCCCCCGGGTCCCGGGAAGAACACTGAAGCTTTCTTT. It codes for CTSSPPGPGKNTEAFF.

This chain links TRBV11-2 with TRBJ1-1; D is unresolved. The CDR3 extends over 13 amino acids. Germline CDR1 SGHAT, CDR2 FQNNGV. V was pared by 5 bases and J by 4 bases, with 11 bases between. CDR3 amino acids: CASSLVSGTEAFF. The CDR3 bases are TGTGCCAGCAGCCTCGTGTCGGGCACTGAAGCTTTCTTT. The full variable domain, in which reference TRBV11-2 and TRBJ1-1 provide the parts outside the CDR3, is EAGVAQSPRYKIIEKRQSVAFWCNPISGHATLYWYQQILGQGPKLLIQFQNNGVVDDSQLPKDRFSAERLKGVDSTLKIQPAKLEDSAVYLCASSLVSGTEAFFGQGTRLTVV.

The chain is built from TRBV21-1 and TRBJ1-5. TRBV21-1 is a pseudogene. The CDR3 has 18 residues. In nucleotides, the CDR3 is TGTGCCAGCAGCAACGCCGGGGGGCTCCAATATCCTTATCAGCCCCAGCATTTT. Translating gives CASSNAGGLQYPYQPQHF.

J is TRBJ2-7 and V is TRBV7-9; TRBD2 might be the D (5 bases). Germline V gene lookup returns CDR1 SEHNR and CDR2 FQNEAQ (reference sequence). Trimming took 4 bases from V and 3 from J, leaving 7 bases between them. This CDR3 is 12 amino acids long. The CDR3 nucleotides are TGTGCCAGCAGCTCCGGACTCTACGAGCAGTACTTC. Protein product: CASSSGLYEQYF.

The chain combines TRBV11-2 with TRBJ2-7; 9 nucleotides match TRBD2. CDR3 length: 15 residues. The germline CDR1 and CDR2 sequences are SGHAT and FQNNGV. V lost 3 bases, J lost 5 bases, and 8 bases stayed unmatched. CDR3 residues: CASSFSRGGGNEQYF. As DNA, the CDR3 is TGTGCCAGCAGCTTCTCTCGCGGGGGGGGTAACGAGCAGTACTTC.

The chain recombines TRBV19 with TRBJ2-2, with TRBD1 matching 8 bases. Germline values: CDR1 LNHDA, CDR2 SQIVND (reference sequence). V shed 7 bases, J shed 1 base, and the junction held 8 bases outside the gene matches. The CDR3 is 16 amino acids. The CDR3 DNA reads TGTGCCAGTACCACGACAGGGGCGGTGAACACCGGGGAGCTGTTTTTT. Translated, it gives CASTTTGAVNTGELFF.

The V call is TRBV19, the J call TRBJ1-1; TRBD1 aligns across 7 bases. V gave up 1 base and J gave up 1 base; unmatched junction bases: 9. Looked up from germline, CDR1 is LNHDA and CDR2 is SQIVND (reference sequence). This CDR3 comprises 17 residues. The DNA of the CDR3 is TGTGCCAGTAGTATAGGGCCGGAGACAGGGAGGAACACTGAAGCTTTCTTT. This translates into CASSIGPETGRNTEAFF.

The chain combines TRBV19 with TRBJ1-2; D uncertain. Per the germline V gene, CDR1 is LNHDA and CDR2 is SQIVND (reference sequence). The CDR3 loop spans 13 amino acids. V was pared by 1 base and J by 5 bases, with 8 bases between. CDR3 in amino acids: CASSIVADYGYTF. The CDR3 nucleotides read TGTGCCAGTAGTATAGTTGCAGATTATGGCTACACCTTC.

V gene TRBV9 combines with J gene TRBJ2-1, with 11 bases identical to TRBD2. The junction had 5 bases not matched to a gene; V was cut back by 4 bases and J by 8 bases. CDR3 length: 14 residues. Germline V gives CDR1 SGDLS, CDR2 YYNGEE. The CDR3 sequence: CASSQGTSGHEQFF. The CDR3 DNA reads TGTGCCAGCAGCCAGGGGACTAGCGGCCATGAGCAGTTCTTC.